The 32 T cell receptor beta chains below all came from one sample that was sequenced in a study of T cells and Merkel cell carcinoma outcomes. Sequenced by immunoSEQ multiplex PCR; TCRdb stores in-frame clones only, minus some. The sample gives fewer than 9,500 clones, around 84% of which show up once; about 2.2% is in the top ten. Sequencing was carried out using tumor tissue from Merkel cell carcinoma. The receptors derive from a human donor with Merkel cell carcinoma.

The chain combines TRBV14 with TRBJ2-1; D ambiguous. The V end lost 2 bases, the J end lost 0 bases, and 8 bases lay between the germline ends. The CDR3 has 15 amino acids. Germline CDR1 is SGHDN and CDR2 is FVKESK. The CDR3 bases are TGTGCCAGCAGCCAATTAGATAGCTCCTACAATGAGCAGTTCTTC. Protein sequence: CASSQLDSSYNEQFF.

The V gene is TRBV7-7, the J gene TRBJ2-3; D uncertain. The germline V gene has CDR1 SSHAT and CDR2 FNYEAQ (reference sequence). V lost 4 bases, J lost 9 bases, and 8 bases lay in between. The CDR3 spans 11 residues. The CDR3 is CASSSGGTQYF. The CDR3 region has the DNA TGTGCCAGCAGCTCCGGTGGCACGCAGTATTTT.

This chain connects TRBV5-1 to TRBJ2-5, with D possibly matching TRBD2 (5 bases). V was trimmed by 4 bases and J by 5 bases, leaving 9 bases between them. The CDR3 sequence is 12 residues long. The V gene's germline CDR1 is SGHRS and CDR2 YFSETQ. The CDR3 DNA is TGCGCCAGCAGCCAGACGGGGGAGACCCAGTACTTC. This encodes CASSQTGETQYF.

The chain uses TRBV18 and TRBJ2-3; D unresolved. Trimming left V 2 bases short and J 1 base short, with 4 bases between. This CDR3 has 13 amino acids. The germline gives CDR1 KGHSH, CDR2 LQKENI. CDR3 nucleotide sequence: TGTGCCAGCTCACCAGACGGCACAGATACGCAGTATTTT. This codes for CASSPDGTDTQYF. Full variable domain (outside the CDR3, taken from reference TRBV18 and TRBJ2-3): NAGVMQNPRHLVRRRGQEARLRCSPMKGHSHVYWYRQLPEEGLKFMVYLQKENIIDESGMPKERFSAEFPKEGPSILRIQQVVRGDSAAYFCASSPDGTDTQYFGPGTRLTVL.

The chain recombines TRBV6-6 with TRBJ2-6; TRBD1 is a possible D gene (5 bases). Germline CDR1 is MNHNY and CDR2 is SVGAGI (reference sequence). This CDR3 is built from 15 residues. The V end lost 7 bases, the J end lost 0 bases, and 10 bases lay between the germline ends. CDR3 protein: CASTRAVSGANVLTF. CDR3 sequence (DNA): TGTGCCAGCACCAGGGCCGTCTCTGGGGCCAACGTCCTGACTTTC.

This clone was counted only a few times. Here the CDR3 DNA reads TGTGCCAGCAGACCCGGACTAGCCGGCACAGATACGCAGTATTTT. This gives the protein CASRPGLAGTDTQYF. The genes are TRBV5-4 and TRBJ2-3, with 8 bases matching TRBD2. V shed 5 bases, J shed 1 base, and the junction held 6 bases outside the gene matches. The CDR3 extends over 15 amino acids. Germline V gene data show CDR1 as SGHNT and CDR2 as YYREEE (reference sequence).

By frequency in the sample, this clone is large. The chain carries TRBV7-9 and TRBJ2-7; D not certain. The CDR3 contains 13 residues. Trimming stripped 11 bases from V and 6 bases from J, with 20 bases between. From germline, CDR1 is SEHNR and CDR2 FQNEAQ (reference sequence). CDR3 sequence: CAVVSDSSFEQYF. As DNA, the CDR3 is TGTGCCGTCGTATCTGACTCTTCGTTCGAGCAGTACTTC.

The gene calls are TRBV5-1 and TRBJ2-5; 7 bases align to TRBD1. CDR3 length equals 13 residues. V trimming: 4 bases; J trimming: 2 bases; junction bases outside the gene matches: 2. The germline CDR1 and CDR2 sequences are SGHRS and YFSETQ. CDR3 protein: CASSRGQQETQYF. The CDR3 DNA is TGCGCCAGCAGCCGGGGACAGCAAGAGACCCAGTACTTC.

The chain carries TRBV6-1 and TRBJ2-7; 8 nucleotides line up with TRBD2. Germline CDR1 and CDR2: MNHNS and SASEGT. The J segment lost 2 bases and the V segment lost 1 base, leaving 4 bases of the junction unmatched. The CDR3 loop spans 15 amino acids. The CDR3 loop reads CASSEVGGATYEQYF. The DNA of the CDR3 is TGTGCCAGCAGTGAAGTCGGGGGGGCCACCTACGAGCAGTACTTC.

The chain carries TRBV2 and TRBJ1-5; D ambiguous. Germline CDR1 SNHLY, CDR2 FYNNEI. This CDR3 region has 13 residues. V shed 4 bases and J shed 5 bases, with 9 bases lying between them. As DNA, the CDR3 is TGTGCCAGCAGTGGAGAAGTGGATCAGCCCCAGCATTTT. It yields the protein CASSGEVDQPQHF.

The gene calls are TRBV7-9 and TRBJ2-7; TRBD2 matches 7 bases. The CDR3 sequence is 13 residues long. Germline values: CDR1 SEHNR, CDR2 FQNEAQ (reference sequence). Trimming took 5 bases from V and 1 from J; bases not matched to a gene: 2. The CDR3 nucleotides are TGTGCCAGCAGCCCGCGGGGGTCCTACGAGCAGTACTTC. Residues: CASSPRGSYEQYF. The whole variable domain, remainder taken from reference TRBV7-9 and TRBJ2-7, is DTGVSQNPRHKITKRGQNVTFRCDPISEHNRLYWYRQTLGQGPEFLTYFQNEAQLEKSRLLSDRFSAERPKGSFSTLEIQRTEQGDSAMYLCASSPRGSYEQYFGPGTRLTVT.

This clone was observed a single time. This sequence joins TRBV4-1 and TRBJ2-1; TRBD2 matches 14 bases. Germline V gives CDR1 MGHRA, CDR2 YSYEKL. The V gene end was trimmed by 3 bases and the J gene end by 7 bases; junction bases not matched to a gene: 11. CDR3 length: 18 residues. The CDR3 loop reads CASSHRLAGGLSQNEQFF. For the CDR3, the DNA is TGCGCCAGCAGCCATAGACTAGCGGGGGGGCTTTCTCAAAATGAGCAGTTCTTC.

The chain uses TRBV5-1 and TRBJ2-7; D may match TRBD1 or TRBD2 (5 bases each). This CDR3 is 15 amino acids long. Per germline, CDR1 SGHRS and CDR2 YFSETQ. V was shortened by 4 bases and J by 0 bases, with 14 bases between the two germline ends. The CDR3 DNA sequence: TGCGCCAGCAGCCACGGGACGGCGAACTCCTACGAGCAGTACTTC. It is translated as CASSHGTANSYEQYF. The full variable domain, in which reference TRBV5-1 and TRBJ2-7 provide the parts outside the CDR3, is KAGVTQTPRYLIKTRGQQVTLSCSPISGHRSVSWYQQTPGQGLQFLFEYFSETQRNKGNFPGRFSGRQFSNSRSEMNVSTLELGDSALYLCASSHGTANSYEQYFGPGTRLTVT.

This clone has only one observation. The gene calls are TRBV2 and TRBJ2-7, with 8 bases matching TRBD2. Germline V CDR1 and CDR2: SNHLY, FYNNEI. The V gene end was trimmed by 6 bases and the J gene end by 0 bases; junction bases not matched to a gene: 4. This CDR3 comprises 14 residues. CDR3 coding DNA: TGTGCCAGCAGCGCCGGGGGGGTCTCCTACGAGCAGTACTTC. The encoded protein is CASSAGGVSYEQYF.

The chain is built from TRBV27 and TRBJ2-3; 7 positions agree with TRBD1. Germline CDR1 and CDR2: MNHEY and SMNVEV (reference sequence). V gave up 7 bases and J gave up 1 base; unmatched junction bases: 11. The CDR3 consists of 16 residues. The CDR3 DNA is TGTGCCAGCACCGCTCTCCGGGACAGACGCACAGATACGCAGTATTTT. This translates into CASTALRDRRTDTQYF.

V and J are TRBV5-6 and TRBJ2-7, with TRBD1 identical over 10 bases. Trimming cost V 1 base and J 2 bases; bases outside gene matches: 6. CDR3 size: 16 residues. Germline lookup yields CDR1 SGHDT and CDR2 YYEEEE. DNA of the CDR3: TGTGCCAGCAGCTTGTGGACAGGGACAGGGGCCTACGAGCAGTACTTC. This translates into CASSLWTGTGAYEQYF. Full variable domain (remainder filled in from reference TRBV5-6 and TRBJ2-7): DAGVTQSPTHLIKTRGQQVTLRCSPKSGHDTVSWYQQALGQGPQFIFQYYEEEERQRGNFPDRFSGHQFPNYSSELNVNALLLGDSALYLCASSLWTGTGAYEQYFGPGTRLTVT.

Written as DNA, the CDR3 is TGCAGCGTTGAGCGGGGGGGCCTGGAGACCCAGTACTTC. This gives the protein CSVERGGLETQYF. The V call is TRBV29-1, the J call TRBJ2-5; 9 nucleotides match TRBD2. This CDR3 is built from 13 residues. The trim removed 3 bases at V and 5 bases at J, leaving 4 bases unmatched. Germline CDR1 reads SQVTM; CDR2 reads ANQGSEA.

Only a few counts were recorded for this clone. The chain has TRBV18 and TRBJ2-7; D remains ambiguous. Germline V gene lookup returns CDR1 KGHSH and CDR2 LQKENI. CDR3 size: 13 residues. Trimming pared 1 base from V and 1 base from J, leaving 5 bases between. For the CDR3, the DNA is TGTGCCAGCTCACCACAGGGATCCTACGAGCAGTACTTC. Encoded protein: CASSPQGSYEQYF.

The chain employs TRBV5-6 and TRBJ2-5; D not certain. The CDR3 sequence is 12 residues long. Germline-derived CDR1 and CDR2 are SGHDT and YYEEEE. With 0 bases removed from V and 4 bases from J, the gap between germline ends came to 4 bases. CDR3 DNA sequence: TGTGCCAGCAGCTTGGCCCCAGAGACCCAGTACTTC. Its protein is CASSLAPETQYF.

This chain uses TRBV9 with TRBJ2-2; 8 nucleotides match TRBD2. Germline V gene sequence: CDR1 SGDLS, CDR2 YYNGEE. This CDR3 has 16 amino acids. Germline trimming cut 4 bases from V and 6 bases from J; bases unmatched to any gene: 11. The CDR3 region is CASSPSIAGRAGELFF. DNA of the CDR3: TGTGCCAGCAGCCCCTCCATAGCGGGGAGGGCCGGGGAGCTGTTTTTT.

The chain carries TRBV5-1 and TRBJ2-1; D is unresolved. CDR1 and CDR2 from the germline V gene are SGHRS and YFSETQ. The CDR3 has 14 amino acids. V was shortened by 4 bases and J by 5 bases, with 13 bases between the two germline ends. CDR3 sequence (DNA): TGCGCCAGCAGCACCCTACAAACCAACAATGAGCAGTTCTTC. Translated, it gives CASSTLQTNNEQFF. Full variable domain (remainder filled in from reference TRBV5-1 and TRBJ2-1): KAGVTQTPRYLIKTRGQQVTLSCSPISGHRSVSWYQQTPGQGLQFLFEYFSETQRNKGNFPGRFSGRQFSNSRSEMNVSTLELGDSALYLCASSTLQTNNEQFFGPGTRLTVL.

The V and J genes are TRBV29-1 and TRBJ1-4, with TRBD1 matching 11 bases. Germline V lookup: CDR1 SQVTM, CDR2 ANQGSEA. V was clipped by 7 bases and J by 5 bases; unmatched bases: 6. The CDR3 is 14 residues long. Written as DNA, the CDR3 is TGCAGCGCTGGGACAGGGGGAAAGAATGAAAAACTGTTTTTT. Translating it yields CSAGTGGKNEKLFF.

The chain is built from TRBV4-1 and TRBJ1-1, with TRBD1 matching over 7 bases. The V segment lost 0 bases and the J segment 3 bases; nucleotides outside the gene matches: 4. CDR3 size: 15 residues. CDR1 is MGHRA, CDR2 YSYEKL, per germline. CDR3 sequence reads: CASSQDRQGYTEAFF. The CDR3 coding sequence is TGCGCCAGCAGCCAAGACCGACAGGGCTACACTGAAGCTTTCTTT.

The table lists this clone with a count of one. The V gene is TRBV5-1, the J gene TRBJ1-2; possibly TRBD1 for D (6 bases). This CDR3 contains 14 residues. V was clipped by 4 bases and J by 2 bases, with 12 bases between them. The germline CDR1 and CDR2 sequences are SGHRS and YFSETQ. The CDR3 here is CASSLDGQNYGYTF. The CDR3 DNA follows: TGCGCCAGCAGCCTGGACGGACAGAACTATGGCTACACCTTC.

The genes are TRBV6-5 and TRBJ1-5, with 9 nucleotides matching TRBD1. V lost 6 bases and J lost 4; bases outside the gene matches: 7. Per germline, CDR1 MNHEY and CDR2 SVGAGI. This CDR3 comprises 15 residues. CDR3 residues: CASRKQGAVNQPQHF. The CDR3 DNA follows: TGTGCCAGCAGAAAACAGGGGGCCGTTAATCAGCCCCAGCATTTT.

This chain links TRBV5-6 with TRBJ2-5; D call uncertain. Trimming stripped 1 base from V and 4 bases from J, with 8 bases between. Germline CDR1 SGHDT, CDR2 YYEEEE. There are 13 residues in the CDR3. CDR3 DNA sequence: TGTGCCAGCAGCTTGTACAGTGGAGAGACCCAGTACTTC. This translates into CASSLYSGETQYF.

The rearrangement uses TRBV13 and TRBJ2-3, with a weak D call TRBD1 (7 bases). CDR3 length: 15 residues. Trimming removed 4 bases from V and 6 bases from J, with 17 bases in between. The germline V gene encodes CDR1 PRHDT and CDR2 FYEKMQ (reference sequence). The CDR3 nucleotides read TGTGCCAGCAGCTATGGGGGGCAGGGGGTGGATACGCAGTATTTT. The encoded protein is CASSYGGQGVDTQYF.

The rearrangement links TRBV5-1 to TRBJ1-6, with 10 bases that match TRBD1. Germline CDR1 SGHRS, CDR2 YFSETQ. This CDR3 is built from 16 residues. V gave up 0 bases and J gave up 9 bases; unmatched junction bases: 6. The CDR3: CASSLGGTGVGSPLHF. Written as DNA, the CDR3 is TGCGCCAGCAGCTTGGGCGGGACAGGGGTCGGTTCACCCCTCCACTTT.

V gene TRBV2 combines with J gene TRBJ2-3; D is uncertain. V lost 5 bases, J lost 4 bases, and 4 bases lay in between. Germline values: CDR1 SNHLY, CDR2 FYNNEI. The CDR3 covers 11 residues. CDR3 nucleotide sequence: TGTGCCAGCAGTACGGCAGATACGCAGTATTTT. This gives the protein CASSTADTQYF.

The V and J genes are TRBV29-1 and TRBJ2-1; no firm D call. The germline CDR1 and CDR2 sequences are SQVTM and ANQGSEA. The CDR3 has 13 amino acids. V was pared by 5 bases and J by 5 bases, with 13 bases between. The CDR3 is CSVTPTRDNEQFF. The CDR3 coding sequence is TGCAGCGTTACCCCGACAAGGGACAATGAGCAGTTCTTC.

J is TRBJ1-6 and V is TRBV5-4; D ambiguous. The germline CDR1 and CDR2 sequences are SGHNT and YYREEE (reference sequence). V was cut by 1 base and J by 10 bases, with 9 bases left in between. The CDR3 runs to 13 residues. The CDR3, as DNA: TGTGCCAGCAGCTTGCTCCCTGGATCACCCCTCCACTTT. It codes for CASSLLPGSPLHF.

This clone appeared a single time. The sample holds other DNA sequences that translate to the same CDR3. The V call is TRBV5-4, the J call TRBJ2-7, with 9 bases fitting TRBD1. CDR1 is SGHNT and CDR2 is YYREEE in the germline V gene (reference sequence). V lost 0 bases, J lost 0 bases, and 7 bases stayed unmatched. This CDR3 region has 17 residues. The CDR3 nucleotides read TGTGCCAGCAGCTTGGCGCCAGGACAGGGGAGCTCCTACGAGCAGTACTTC. It codes for CASSLAPGQGSSYEQYF.